This T cell receptor (beta chain) originates from a study of blood T cell repertoires in COVID-19. Overall study: Donors in the United States, Italy and Spain gave samples during acute or convalescent COVID-19. PBMCs, B-cell-depleted T cells, or T cells were the source of the cDNA or gDNA that made up the material.

Original methodology: The authors estimated nucleated cell counts from reference gene primer amplification. Generated by immunoSEQ multiplex PCR, the TCRdb table keeps only in-frame clones and is missing some. That table is the source of V, J and clone size, and D and trimming were worked out from the DNA. The sample includes approximately 480,000 clones, 89% of them seen just once. CDR1 is WNHNN and CDR2 is SYGVQD in the germline V gene (reference sequence). The V segment lost 6 bases and the J segment 0 bases; nucleotides outside the gene matches: 19. The CDR3 contains 20 residues. The receptor comes from a man between 18 and 29 years old with COVID-19, enrolled during active disease. The sequencing input was peripheral blood. The chain carries TRBV10-1 and TRBJ2-7, with 11 positions matching TRBD1. The CDR3 DNA reads as TGCGCCAGCAGCGAGAACGTGGGGACAGGGGACAGGGGGGACTCCTACGAGCAGTACTTC. Its protein is CASSENVGTGDRGDSYEQYF.